This T cell receptor (beta chain) was observed in a study of T cell repertoires in cytomegalovirus infection. Study-wide background: Both a matching HLA type and CMV infection were indicated by public TCR beta signatures. Study-level findings and limits: Within the response measured ex vivo, HLA-C-restricted CMV-specific TCR beta clonotypes were dominant. Summed public TCR beta family frequency identified CMV carriers bearing the relevant HLA.

TCRdb used MiXCR to reprocess the reads, holding one entry per CDR3 protein. The repertoire holds tens of thousands of distinct CDR3 sequences, with 4% as singletons. Germline CDR1 and CDR2: SGHTA and FQGNSA. The CDR3 is 15 residues long. V was shortened by 1 base and J by 5 bases, with 14 bases between the two germline ends. There are many counts of this clonotype. The target antigen is unknown. The sequence came from a human donor in good health (CMV status not recorded). Some clones in this sample may be carry-over from other donors' samples. The V and J genes are TRBV7-2 and TRBJ2-5; TRBD2 might be the D (5 bases). Sequencing was done on a sample of PBMCs. Here the CDR3 DNA reads TGTGCCAGCAGCTTAGTGGGAAGTAGAGGGGAGACCCAGTACTTC. Translated: CASSLVGSRGETQYF.